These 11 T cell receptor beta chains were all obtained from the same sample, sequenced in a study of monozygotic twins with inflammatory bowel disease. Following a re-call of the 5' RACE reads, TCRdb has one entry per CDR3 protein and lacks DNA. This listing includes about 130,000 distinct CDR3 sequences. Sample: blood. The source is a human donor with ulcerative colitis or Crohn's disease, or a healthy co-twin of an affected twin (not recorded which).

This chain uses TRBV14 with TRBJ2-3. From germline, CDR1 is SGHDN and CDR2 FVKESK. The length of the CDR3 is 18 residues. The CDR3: CASSHNLRLPRDTDTQYF.

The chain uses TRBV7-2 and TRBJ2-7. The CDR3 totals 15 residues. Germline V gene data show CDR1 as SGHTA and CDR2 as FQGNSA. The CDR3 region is CASSSTRRASYEQYF.

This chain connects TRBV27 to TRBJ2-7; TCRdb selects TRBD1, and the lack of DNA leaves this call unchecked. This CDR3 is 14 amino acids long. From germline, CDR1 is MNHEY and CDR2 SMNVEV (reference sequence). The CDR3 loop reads CASSLGQITYEQYF.

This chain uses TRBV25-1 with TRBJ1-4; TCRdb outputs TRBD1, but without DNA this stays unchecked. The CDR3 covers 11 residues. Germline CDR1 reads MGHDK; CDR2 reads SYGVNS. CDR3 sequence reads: CASSGGQQLFF.

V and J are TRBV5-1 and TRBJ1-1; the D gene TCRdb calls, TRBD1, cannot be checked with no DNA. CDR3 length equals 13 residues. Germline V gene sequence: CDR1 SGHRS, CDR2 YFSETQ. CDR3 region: CASSFRDTTEAFF.

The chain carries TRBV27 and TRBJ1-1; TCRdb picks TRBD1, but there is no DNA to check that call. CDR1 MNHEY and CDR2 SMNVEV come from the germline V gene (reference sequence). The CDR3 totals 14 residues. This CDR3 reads CASRLYRGPTEAFF.

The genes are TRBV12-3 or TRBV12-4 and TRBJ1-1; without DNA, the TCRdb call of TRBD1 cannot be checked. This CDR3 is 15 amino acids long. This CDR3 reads CASSHTTGLNTEAFF.

CDR3 residues: CASSLGHQFHEQYF. The V call is TRBV14, the J call TRBJ2-7; TCRdb's D call of TRBD1 is untestable without DNA. The CDR3 contains 14 residues. CDR1 and CDR2 from the germline V gene are SGHDN and FVKESK.

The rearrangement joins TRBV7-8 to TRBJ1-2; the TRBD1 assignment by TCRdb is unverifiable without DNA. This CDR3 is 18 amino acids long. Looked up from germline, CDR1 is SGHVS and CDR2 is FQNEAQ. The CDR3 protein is CASSLAGGQGRGNYGYTF.

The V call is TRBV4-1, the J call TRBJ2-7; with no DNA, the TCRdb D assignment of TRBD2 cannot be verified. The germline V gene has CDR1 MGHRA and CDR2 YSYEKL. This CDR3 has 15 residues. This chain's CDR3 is CASSQVDYTRTEQYF.

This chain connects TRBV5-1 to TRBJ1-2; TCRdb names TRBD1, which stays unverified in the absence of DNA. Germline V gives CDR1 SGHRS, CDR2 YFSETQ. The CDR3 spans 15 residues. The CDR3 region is CASSLARGTAYGYTF.